Listed below are T cell receptor beta chains from one sample, sequenced in a study of T cell responses to AZD1222 COVID-19 vaccine. Repertoires were generated with immunoSEQ multiplex PCR, while TCRdb's copy carries only in-frame clones and drops some. The table has about 150,000 clones, under 95% seen once. The material was peripheral blood, obtained on day 0 of AZD1222 vaccination. These receptors all stem from an adult in good health. Both conserved end residues are part of each CDR3. A D gene is named only where the DNA matches it firmly. Clone sizes are given selectively: once, few, many, or a class where the clone is expanded.

J gene | D gene | clone size | V gene | CDR3 DNA | CDR3 protein
TRBJ2-3 | TRBD2 | once | TRBV10-1 | TGCGCCAGCAGTGAGTGGGGAAGGGAGGGAGGCACAGATACGCAGTATTTT | CASSEWGREGGTDTQYF
TRBJ1-1 | NA | few | TRBV27 | TGTGCCAGCAGGGGGGTGGCACTGAACACTGAAGCTTTCTTT | CASRGVALNTEAFF
TRBJ1-1 | TRBD1 | NA | TRBV7-2 | TGTGCCAGCAGCTCCCCAGACAGGGTCTTTGAAGCTTTCTTT | CASSSPDRVFEAFF
TRBJ1-5 | TRBD1 | NA | TRBV28 | TGTGCCAGCAGCCGAGGACAGGGGGGGCGTCAGCCCCAGCATTTT | CASSRGQGGRQPQHF
TRBJ1-2 | NA | NA | TRBV28 | TGTGCCAGCAGTTTAGGTCACAGGAGTAACTATGGCTACACCTTC | CASSLGHRSNYGYTF
TRBJ2-7 | NA | NA | TRBV7-9 | TGTGCCAGCAGCTTAGGGGACGGCCTCTCCTACGAGCAGTACTTC | CASSLGDGLSYEQYF
TRBJ1-5 | NA | NA | TRBV12-3/TRBV12-4 | TGTGCCAGCAGTGAGAACGTGAAAGAGCATTTT | CASSENVKEHF
TRBJ1-2 | NA | NA | TRBV18 | TGTGCCAGCTCACCACCCGTGGGACGGGGGATTGGCTATGGCTACACCTTC | CASSPPVGRGIGYGYTF
TRBJ1-1 | TRBD1 | NA | TRBV7-9 | TGTGCCAGCAGCGGTATCGACAGGGGCACTGAAGCTTTCTTT | CASSGIDRGTEAFF
TRBJ1-4 | NA | NA | TRBV6-2/TRBV6-3 | TGTGCCAGCAGTTGGACTAATGAAAAACTGTTTTTT | CASSWTNEKLFF
TRBJ2-7 | TRBD1 | NA | TRBV5-4 | TGTGCCAGCAGCTGGGGACAGGGGGCTACTACTAACGAGCAGTACTTC | CASSWGQGATTNEQYF
TRBJ1-6 | NA | NA | TRBV5-4 | TGTGCCAGCAGCTTGATCGTGACAGGCAATTCACCCCTCCACTTT | CASSLIVTGNSPLHF
TRBJ1-1 | NA | NA | TRBV28 | TGTGCCAGCAGTCCCCCAGGGGCGCTCAAGAACACTGAAGCTTTCTTT | CASSPPGALKNTEAFF
TRBJ1-6 | NA | NA | TRBV5-8 | TGTGCCAGCAGCTTGGCCACCCTATCACCCCTCCACTTT | CASSLATLSPLHF
TRBJ1-5 | TRBD1 | NA | TRBV30 | TGTGCCTGGAATAGGGGGCAATCCCAGCCCCAGCATTTT | CAWNRGQSQPQHF
TRBJ1-1 | NA | NA | TRBV5-1 | TGCGCCAGCAGCCCAACAGGGAGTAGTTTCGCTTTCTTT | CASSPTGSSFAFF
TRBJ1-4 | NA | NA | TRBV28 | TGTGCCAGCAGTTTGACCCGGGGGCTGGAAAAACTGTTTTTT | CASSLTRGLEKLFF
TRBJ2-7 | NA | NA | TRBV6-1 | TGTGCCAGCAGTGAAAGGGCTATCTACGAGCAGTACTTC | CASSERAIYEQYF
TRBJ2-5 | TRBD2 | few | TRBV2 | TGTGCCAGCAGTGAAATCCTCAGCGGGGTGGAGACCCAGTACTTC | CASSEILSGVETQYF
TRBJ1-2 | TRBD1 | NA | TRBV9 | TGTGCCAGCAGCAGGGGACAGAACTATGGCTACACCTTC | CASSRGQNYGYTF
TRBJ1-2 | NA | NA | TRBV19 | TGTGCCAGTAGTATAGGACCGACTGGAGGCTACACCTTC | CASSIGPTGGYTF
TRBJ1-6 | TRBD1 | NA | TRBV2 | TGTGCCAGCAGTGAAAGGGGACAGGGCTCCTATAATTCACCCCTCCACTTT | CASSERGQGSYNSPLHF
TRBJ2-7 | TRBD2 | once | TRBV5-6 | TGTGCCAGCAGTTCCCGGACTAGCGAGCAGTACTTC | CASSSRTSEQYF
TRBJ2-1 | NA | NA | TRBV6-5 | TGTGCCAGCCTCTCCCCATGGGTCAATGAGCAGTTCTTC | CASLSPWVNEQFF
TRBJ1-1 | NA | NA | TRBV27 | TGTGCCAGCGGATCTCGGACGGGGAAGGGAACTGAAGCTTTCTTT | CASGSRTGKGTEAFF
TRBJ2-2 | NA | once | TRBV15 | TGTGCCACCAGCCCGGGGGCTGAAAGGGTCGCGGGCACCGGGGAGCTGTTTTTT | CATSPGAERVAGTGELFF
TRBJ2-7 | TRBD1 | NA | TRBV29-1 | TGCAGCGTTGAGGCGACAGGGACGGCTTACGAGCAGTACTTC | CSVEATGTAYEQYF
TRBJ2-2 | NA | NA | TRBV7-2 | TGTGCCAGCAGCTTACTTCGGTCGAGCACCGGGGAGCTGTTTTTT | CASSLLRSSTGELFF
TRBJ1-5 | NA | NA | TRBV6-2/TRBV6-3 | TGTGCCAGCAGCGGGGGGCGGTATCAGCCCCAGCATTTT | CASSGGRYQPQHF
TRBJ1-6 | NA | NA | TRBV28 | TGTGCCAGCGGGGGACGGACAAGCTCCTATAATTCACCCCTCCACTTT | CASGGRTSSYNSPLHF
TRBJ1-2 | NA | NA | TRBV7-9 | TGTGCCAGCAGCTTAATGGTGGGGGGATATGGCTACACCTTC | CASSLMVGGYGYTF
TRBJ2-1 | TRBD2 | NA | TRBV5-6 | TGTGCCAGCAGCTCAGTTGGGGGTAGCGGGGCAACCAATGAGCAGTTCTTC | CASSSVGGSGATNEQFF
TRBJ2-7 | TRBD2 | NA | TRBV19 | TGTGCCAGTAGTCTTTCTAGCGGGGGACGCGTCCTTTACTACGAGCAGTACTTC | CASSLSSGGRVLYYEQYF
TRBJ1-4 | TRBD1 | NA | TRBV7-9 | TGTGCCAGCAGCCCCGGGACAGCGACCTTTGAAAAACTGTTTTTT | CASSPGTATFEKLFF
TRBJ2-5 | TRBD1 | NA | TRBV7-9 | TGTGCCAGCAGCTTCCTAGGGACAGGGGGTTTCCAAGAGACCCAGTACTTC | CASSFLGTGGFQETQYF
TRBJ1-1 | NA | NA | TRBV5-5 | TGTGCCAGCAGCCCCGGACAGCCTCATGGCCTGAACACTGAAGCTTTCTTT | CASSPGQPHGLNTEAFF
TRBJ1-5 | TRBD1 | NA | TRBV2 | TGTGCCAGCAGTATCCTAGGGACAGCTAGCAATCAGCCCCAGCATTTT | CASSILGTASNQPQHF